This TCR beta chain appears in the sequencing data of a study of T cell responses to AZD1222 COVID-19 vaccine. Whole-study results and caveats: Clonal diversity may have been underestimated in mostly white British donors. Only a handful of AZD1222 recipients tested seropositive at baseline. Scientists sampled the repertoires only once the peak T cell response had passed.

Notes on this clone: The antigen remains unidentified.

Sequenced by immunoSEQ multiplex PCR; TCRdb stores in-frame clones only, minus some. The sample has 110,000 or so clones; about 91% are singletons. This TCR came from an adult who received the AZD1222 COVID-19 vaccine. Sequenced here: peripheral blood, sampled 28 days after the second AZD1222 dose.

CDR3 in DNA: TGTGCCAGCAGTCCAGGGGGCGCGTACAATGAGCAGTTCTTC. Its protein is CASSPGGAYNEQFF. This sequence joins TRBV27 and TRBJ2-1, with 8 nucleotides matching TRBD1. CDR1 and CDR2 from the germline V gene are MNHEY and SMNVEV (reference sequence). The V segment lost 5 bases and the J segment 4 bases; nucleotides outside the gene matches: 4. This CDR3 contains 14 residues.